Below are 14 T cell receptor beta chains sequenced from a single sample in a study of Ad26.COV2.S vaccination and SARS-CoV-2 variants. Libraries were prepared by immunoSEQ multiplex PCR; TCRdb keeps only in-frame clonotypes and omits some of them. The sample contains over 85,000 clones, approximately 81% of which appear only once. Sequenced here: peripheral blood, sampled after recovery from COVID-19. All receptors derive from a human donor who had recovered from COVID-19.

The CDR3 DNA is TGTGCCAGCAGCGTTCGGGGATTCCCCACAGATACGCAGTATTTT. The encoded protein is CASSVRGFPTDTQYF. The chain joins TRBV11-2 to TRBJ2-3, with D perhaps matching TRBD2 (5 bases). The V gene lost 5 bases and the J gene lost 2 bases, with 14 bases spanning the gap. CDR1 and CDR2 from the germline V gene are SGHAT and FQNNGV. This CDR3 comprises 15 residues.

The rearrangement joins TRBV5-1 to TRBJ2-1; 8 nucleotides agree with TRBD1. J was trimmed by 0 bases and V by 4 bases; bases with no gene match: 6. From germline, CDR1 is SGHRS and CDR2 YFSETQ. This CDR3 has 16 residues. The CDR3 DNA sequence: TGCGCCAGCAGCGTACAGGGGGGATACTCCTACAATGAGCAGTTCTTC. Protein sequence: CASSVQGGYSYNEQFF.

The chain is built from TRBV5-1 and TRBJ2-4, with D possibly being TRBD2 (6 bases). The CDR3 length is 15 residues. CDR1 SGHRS and CDR2 YFSETQ come from the germline V gene. The germline V and J ends were trimmed by 1 base and 8 bases, with 16 bases remaining between them. The CDR3 here is CASSLFGAPGDIQYF. CDR3 sequence (DNA): TGCGCCAGCAGCTTGTTCGGGGCCCCGGGGGACATTCAGTACTTC.

This chain joins TRBV12-3 or TRBV12-4 and TRBJ2-7; tentative D call: TRBD1 (6 bases). This CDR3 is 13 amino acids long. V lost 4 bases and J lost 5, with 12 bases in between. The CDR3 is CASSSQGIDEQYF. The CDR3 DNA is TGTGCCAGCAGTTCACAGGGAATCGACGAGCAGTACTTC.

V is TRBV5-6 and J is TRBJ1-3, with D maybe TRBD1 (5 bases). V gave up 4 bases and J gave up 10 bases, with 21 bases separating them. Germline V gene lookup returns CDR1 SGHDT and CDR2 YYEEEE. The CDR3 contains 15 residues. CDR3 nucleotide sequence: TGTGCCAGCAGCCCCCGGGAGGGGTCCCAAAGGACCATATATTTT. Its translation is CASSPREGSQRTIYF.

The V and J genes are TRBV27 and TRBJ2-6, with D perhaps matching TRBD2 (6 bases). Trimming took 1 base from V and 0 from J, leaving 10 bases between them. Per germline, CDR1 MNHEY and CDR2 SMNVEV (reference sequence). This CDR3 has 17 residues. CDR3 in DNA: TGTGCCAGCAGTTTATGGAGGGGAAACTCTGGGGCCAACGTCCTGACTTTC. Translating it yields CASSLWRGNSGANVLTF.

This sequence joins TRBV9 and TRBJ2-1; D is uncertain. The germline V gene has CDR1 SGDLS and CDR2 YYNGEE. V shed 0 bases and J shed 0 bases, with 10 bases lying between them. The CDR3 totals 16 residues. CDR3: CASSVGRISSYNEQFF. CDR3 coding DNA: TGTGCCAGCAGCGTAGGACGGATAAGCTCCTACAATGAGCAGTTCTTC.

This chain joins TRBV10-3 and TRBJ2-7, with D perhaps matching TRBD2 (6 bases). The V end was cut by 0 bases, the J end by 0 bases, with 9 bases between. Germline CDR1 reads ENHRY; CDR2 reads SYGVKD. The CDR3 runs 15 residues. As DNA, the CDR3 is TGTGCCATCAGTGAGTCTGCTAGCGACTCCTACGAGCAGTACTTC. Translating it yields CAISESASDSYEQYF.

CDR3 protein: CASRGATDTQYF. CDR3 bases: TGTGCCAGCAGGGGGGCCACAGATACGCAGTATTTT. V gene TRBV27 combines with J gene TRBJ2-3, with D possibly being TRBD1 (6 bases). V lost 6 bases to trimming and J lost 2 bases, with 6 bases between them. The CDR3 is 12 amino acids. Germline V CDR1 and CDR2: MNHEY, SMNVEV (reference sequence).

J is TRBJ2-5 and V is TRBV7-3; the D gene is possibly TRBD2 (5 bases). CDR1 and CDR2 from the germline V gene are SGHTA and FQGTGA. The CDR3 consists of 15 residues. V was shortened by 1 base and J by 5 bases, with 14 bases between the two germline ends. In DNA, the CDR3 is TGTGCCAGCAGCTTAAGGGCCGGGGATGTGGAGACCCAGTACTTC. This sequence encodes CASSLRAGDVETQYF.

V gene TRBV11-3 combines with J gene TRBJ2-3; TRBD2 matches 10 bases. Germline CDR1 SGHNT, CDR2 YENEEA. The length of the CDR3 is 17 residues. Trimming at V came to 4 bases and at J to 0 bases, leaving 7 bases not matched to a gene. The CDR3 sequence is CASSSRPAGGSTDTQYF. The CDR3 DNA reads TGTGCCAGCAGCTCCCGACCAGCGGGAGGGAGCACAGATACGCAGTATTTT. Filled out from reference TRBV11-3 and TRBJ2-3, the complete variable domain reads EAGVVQSPRYKIIEKKQPVAFWCNPISGHNTLYWYLQNLGQGPELLIRYENEEAVDDSQLPKDRFSAERLKGVDSTLKIQPAELGDSAVYLCASSSRPAGGSTDTQYFGPGTRLTVL.

V gene TRBV19 combines with J gene TRBJ2-6; 10 positions match TRBD1. The CDR3 is 18 residues long. J gave up 0 bases and V 4 bases, and 6 bases lay outside the gene matches. Germline lookup yields CDR1 LNHDA and CDR2 SQIVND (reference sequence). CDR3 loop: CASSKRDRGDSGANVLTF. The CDR3 DNA sequence: TGTGCCAGTAGTAAAAGGGACAGGGGAGACTCTGGGGCCAACGTCCTGACTTTC.

The chain employs TRBV3-1 (or the pseudogene TRBV3-2) and TRBJ2-7, with TRBD2 matching over 10 bases. V gave up 3 bases and J gave up 5 bases; unmatched junction bases: 4. CDR1 is LGHDT, CDR2 YNNKEL, per germline (reference sequence). This CDR3 spans 14 amino acids. The CDR3 reads CASSQGTSADEQYF. CDR3 DNA: TGTGCCAGCAGCCAGGGGACTAGCGCGGACGAGCAGTACTTC.

The chain combines TRBV3-1 (or the pseudogene TRBV3-2) with TRBJ1-1; no definite D call. This CDR3 spans 12 amino acids. Germline values: CDR1 LGHDT, CDR2 YNNKEL (reference sequence). The ends were cut back, 10 bases at V and 0 bases at J, with 9 bases in the middle. Written as DNA, the CDR3 is TGTGCCACACAGAGTATGAACACTGAAGCTTTCTTT. Translating it yields CATQSMNTEAFF.